Listed below are T cell receptor beta chains from one sample, sequenced in a study of blood T cell repertoires in COVID-19. Assay used: immunoSEQ multiplex PCR; TCRdb lists only in-frame clones, some missing. The table includes 220,000 or so clones, approximately 88% detected once. The sequenced material came from peripheral blood. These receptors came from a man aged 55 to 69 who had recovered from COVID-19. The CDR3 runs from the conserved cysteine through the conserved F or W. The order of the fields is clone size, J gene, V gene, D gene, CDR3 DNA, CDR3 protein. D genes are given only for firm matches. Some rows mark clone size as missing; the rest say once, few, many or name a class of expanded clone.

clone_size: NA
j_call: TRBJ1-5
v_call: TRBV30
d_call: TRBD1
cdr3_nt: TGTGCCTGGAGTGTCGGACAGGGAAAGGGACAGCCCCAGCATTTT
cdr3_aa: CAWSVGQGKGQPQHF

clone_size: NA
j_call: TRBJ2-6
v_call: TRBV5-6
d_call: NA
cdr3_nt: TGTGCCAGCAGCCGACGGACAGTCACATTTTACTCTGGGGCCAACGTCCTGACTTTC
cdr3_aa: CASSRRTVTFYSGANVLTF

clone_size: NA
j_call: TRBJ2-5
v_call: TRBV18
d_call: TRBD2
cdr3_nt: TGTGCCAGCTCACCAATTGGACTAGCTGGAGAGACCCAGTACTTC
cdr3_aa: CASSPIGLAGETQYF

clone_size: NA
j_call: TRBJ2-7
v_call: TRBV5-1
d_call: NA
cdr3_nt: TGCGCCAGCAGCCTCAGTTGGGGAGACCCCTACGAGCAGTACTTC
cdr3_aa: CASSLSWGDPYEQYF

clone_size: once
j_call: TRBJ2-3
v_call: TRBV11-2
d_call: TRBD2
cdr3_nt: TGTGCCAGCAGCTCCACGGGACTAGCGGGGGGGCCCACAGATACGCAGTATTTT
cdr3_aa: CASSSTGLAGGPTDTQYF

clone_size: NA
j_call: TRBJ1-5
v_call: TRBV30
d_call: TRBD1
cdr3_nt: TGTGCCTGGAGGGGACAGGGGGCGGGTCAGCCCCAGCATTTT
cdr3_aa: CAWRGQGAGQPQHF

clone_size: NA
j_call: TRBJ2-1
v_call: TRBV5-8
d_call: TRBD2
cdr3_nt: TGTGCCAGCAGGGACGGACTAGGGAGGACGGATGAGCAGTTCTTC
cdr3_aa: CASRDGLGRTDEQFF

clone_size: NA
j_call: TRBJ1-2
v_call: TRBV6-2/TRBV6-3
d_call: NA
cdr3_nt: TGTGCCAGCAGTTACGGTCGGGGCTACACCTTC
cdr3_aa: CASSYGRGYTF

clone_size: NA
j_call: TRBJ2-3
v_call: TRBV7-9
d_call: TRBD2
cdr3_nt: TGTGCCAGCAGCGCCTCGCCTAGCGGGGACACAGATACGCAGTATTTT
cdr3_aa: CASSASPSGDTDTQYF

clone_size: NA
j_call: TRBJ2-3
v_call: TRBV5-1
d_call: NA
cdr3_nt: TGCGCCAGCACCTCCCGGGGAGCCACAGATACGCAGTATTTT
cdr3_aa: CASTSRGATDTQYF

clone_size: NA
j_call: TRBJ1-2
v_call: TRBV24-1
d_call: NA
cdr3_nt: TGTGCCACCAGTGATTTCCAAAGGGGCGGCGGCTACACCTTC
cdr3_aa: CATSDFQRGGGYTF

clone_size: NA
j_call: TRBJ2-7
v_call: TRBV5-1
d_call: TRBD2
cdr3_nt: TGCGCCAGCAGCTACGGACTAGCGACAACCTACGAGCAGTACTTC
cdr3_aa: CASSYGLATTYEQYF

clone_size: NA
j_call: TRBJ2-5
v_call: TRBV7-9
d_call: TRBD2
cdr3_nt: TGTGCCAGCAGTCCAGGACTAGCGGGGAACTTAAAGACCCAGTACTTC
cdr3_aa: CASSPGLAGNLKTQYF

clone_size: NA
j_call: TRBJ1-2
v_call: TRBV7-3
d_call: TRBD1
cdr3_nt: TGTGCCAGCAGCTTAATGCAGGGGGCCGGCTATGGCTACACCTTC
cdr3_aa: CASSLMQGAGYGYTF

clone_size: NA
j_call: TRBJ2-7
v_call: TRBV3-1/TRBV3-2
d_call: NA
cdr3_nt: TGTGCCAGCAGCCAAGGTGTAGCCTACGAGCAGTACTTC
cdr3_aa: CASSQGVAYEQYF

clone_size: NA
j_call: TRBJ1-1
v_call: TRBV15
d_call: NA
cdr3_nt: TGTGCCACCAGCAGTTATGGGAGGGGCCTGTGGACTGAAGCTTTCTTT
cdr3_aa: CATSSYGRGLWTEAFF

clone_size: NA
j_call: TRBJ2-7
v_call: TRBV10-3
d_call: NA
cdr3_nt: TGTGCCATCACCCCTCGGGAGTCAAACGAGCAGTACTTC
cdr3_aa: CAITPRESNEQYF

clone_size: NA
j_call: TRBJ2-7
v_call: TRBV15
d_call: TRBD2
cdr3_nt: TGTGCCACCAGCAGACCCGGGACTAGCGGGTATTCCTACGAGCAGTACTTC
cdr3_aa: CATSRPGTSGYSYEQYF

clone_size: NA
j_call: TRBJ2-1
v_call: TRBV5-1
d_call: NA
cdr3_nt: TGCGCCAGCAGCCCCCTGGAGGTGGGAGCTCGGTGGAATGAGCAGTTCTTC
cdr3_aa: CASSPLEVGARWNEQFF

clone_size: NA
j_call: TRBJ2-1
v_call: TRBV2
d_call: NA
cdr3_nt: TGTGCCAGCAGTGCTTTTGGGGCGCGCAATGAGCAGTTCTTC
cdr3_aa: CASSAFGARNEQFF

clone_size: NA
j_call: TRBJ1-5
v_call: TRBV6-5
d_call: NA
cdr3_nt: TGTGCCAGCAGGCAACTAAGAGAGGATCAGCCCCAGCATTTT
cdr3_aa: CASRQLREDQPQHF

clone_size: NA
j_call: TRBJ2-5
v_call: TRBV19
d_call: TRBD1
cdr3_nt: TGTGCCAGTAGTATAGGGACAGGGGAAGAGACCCAGTACTTC
cdr3_aa: CASSIGTGEETQYF

clone_size: NA
j_call: TRBJ1-4
v_call: TRBV5-1
d_call: NA
cdr3_nt: TGCGCCAGCTCTAACGGACAGAAGTCTAATGAAAAACTGTTTTTT
cdr3_aa: CASSNGQKSNEKLFF

clone_size: few
j_call: TRBJ2-2
v_call: TRBV10-1
d_call: NA
cdr3_nt: TGCGCCAGCAGGAGGACGGGAAGGGACACCGGGGAGCTGTTTTTT
cdr3_aa: CASRRTGRDTGELFF

clone_size: NA
j_call: TRBJ1-5
v_call: TRBV3-1/TRBV3-2
d_call: NA
cdr3_nt: TGTGCCAGCAGCCAAGACCCAGGCTTGCAGCCCCAGCATTTT
cdr3_aa: CASSQDPGLQPQHF

clone_size: NA
j_call: TRBJ2-7
v_call: TRBV2
d_call: TRBD1
cdr3_nt: TGTGCCAGCAGTGGTAGGGGGCAAGGGGAGCAGTACTTC
cdr3_aa: CASSGRGQGEQYF

clone_size: NA
j_call: TRBJ1-1
v_call: TRBV2
d_call: NA
cdr3_nt: TGTGCCAGCAGTGTGGAGGAGAACACTGAAGCTTTCTTT
cdr3_aa: CASSVEENTEAFF